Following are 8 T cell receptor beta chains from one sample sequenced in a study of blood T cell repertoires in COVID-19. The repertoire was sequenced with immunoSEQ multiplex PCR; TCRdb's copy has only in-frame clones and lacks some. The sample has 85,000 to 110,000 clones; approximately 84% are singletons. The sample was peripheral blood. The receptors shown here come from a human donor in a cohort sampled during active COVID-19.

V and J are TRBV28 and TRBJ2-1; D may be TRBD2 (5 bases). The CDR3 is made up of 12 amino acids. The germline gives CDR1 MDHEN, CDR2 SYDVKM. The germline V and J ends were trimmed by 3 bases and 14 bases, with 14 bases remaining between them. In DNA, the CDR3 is TGTGCCAGCAGTTTGTACACCTCGGGGAAGTTCTTC. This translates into CASSLYTSGKFF. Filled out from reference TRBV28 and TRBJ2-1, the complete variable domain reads DVKVTQSSRYLVKRTGEKVFLECVQDMDHENMFWYRQDPGLGLRLIYFSYDVKMKEKGDIPEGYSVSREKKERFSLILESASTNQTSMYLCASSLYTSGKFFGPGTRLTVL.

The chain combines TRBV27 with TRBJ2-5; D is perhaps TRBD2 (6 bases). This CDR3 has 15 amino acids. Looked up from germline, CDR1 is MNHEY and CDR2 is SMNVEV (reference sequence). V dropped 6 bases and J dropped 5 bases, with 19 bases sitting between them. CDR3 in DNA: TGTGCCAGCAGCTCCCGGGGTAGCGGTTGGGAGACCCAGTACTTC. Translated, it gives CASSSRGSGWETQYF.

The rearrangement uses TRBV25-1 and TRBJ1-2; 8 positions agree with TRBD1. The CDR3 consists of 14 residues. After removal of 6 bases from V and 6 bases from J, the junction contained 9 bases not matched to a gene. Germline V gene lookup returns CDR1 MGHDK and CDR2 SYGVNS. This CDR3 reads CASSPTDRGDGYTF. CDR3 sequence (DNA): TGTGCCAGCAGCCCAACCGACAGGGGCGATGGCTACACCTTC.

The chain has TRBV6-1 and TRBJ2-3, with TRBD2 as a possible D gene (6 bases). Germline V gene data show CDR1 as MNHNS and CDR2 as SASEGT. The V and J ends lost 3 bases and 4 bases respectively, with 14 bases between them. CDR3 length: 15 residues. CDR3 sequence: CASSEIGGGSDTQYF. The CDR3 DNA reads TGTGCCAGCAGTGAGATTGGTGGGGGGTCAGATACGCAGTATTTT.

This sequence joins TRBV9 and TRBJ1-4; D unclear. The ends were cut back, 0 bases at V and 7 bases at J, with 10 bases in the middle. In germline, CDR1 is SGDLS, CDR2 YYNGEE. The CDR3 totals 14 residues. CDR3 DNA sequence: TGTGCCAGCAGCGTAGTCGAGAGGGCTGAAAAACTGTTTTTT. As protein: CASSVVERAEKLFF.

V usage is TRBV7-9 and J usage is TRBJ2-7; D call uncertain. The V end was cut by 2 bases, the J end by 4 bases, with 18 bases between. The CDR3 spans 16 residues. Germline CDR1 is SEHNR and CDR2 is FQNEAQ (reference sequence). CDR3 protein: CASSLSIGAFSYEQYF. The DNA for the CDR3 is TGTGCCAGCAGCTTATCTATTGGTGCCTTTTCTTACGAGCAGTACTTC.

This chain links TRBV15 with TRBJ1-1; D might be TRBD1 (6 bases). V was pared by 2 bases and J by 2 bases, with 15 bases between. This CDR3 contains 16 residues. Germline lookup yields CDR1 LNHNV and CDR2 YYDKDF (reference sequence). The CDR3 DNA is TGTGCCACCAGCAGACGAACAGGGCCAGGAAACACTGAAGCTTTCTTT. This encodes CATSRRTGPGNTEAFF.

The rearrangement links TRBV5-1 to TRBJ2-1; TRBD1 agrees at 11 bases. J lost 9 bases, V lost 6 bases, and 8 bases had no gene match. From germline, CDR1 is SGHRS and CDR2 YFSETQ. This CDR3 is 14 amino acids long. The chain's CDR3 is CASKAGTGGGEQFF. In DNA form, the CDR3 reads TGCGCCAGCAAGGCCGGGACAGGGGGAGGTGAGCAGTTCTTC.